The subject of this entry is one T cell receptor beta chain. Antigen unknown. This sample was included in a study of cytomegalovirus exposure and HLA in healthy donors. The study ran its PCR with 60 Vbeta and 13 Jbeta primers. Assay: immunoSEQ multiplex PCR; the TCRdb copy retains only in-frame clones and omits some. Of about 160,000 clones listed, around 76% are singletons. General study findings and limits: In vitro testing confirmed a few CMV-associated chains as specific for CMV antigens. As was reported, the classifier diagnosed cytomegalovirus status with high specificity and sensitivity.

Whereas donors were nominally healthy upon sampling, unrecorded immune exposures were probable. With 4 bases clipped from V and 3 bases from J, the junction kept 4 bases outside the gene matches. Germline assignment: CDR1 SGHRS and CDR2 YFSETQ. The CDR3 loop spans 13 amino acids. Sequenced input: PBMCs. The chain is built from TRBV5-1 and TRBJ2-7, with 7 bases aligning to TRBD1. This TCR derives from a man in his 60s in good health and CMV-seronegative. This CDR3 reads CASSTGQLYEQYF. CDR3 in DNA: TGCGCCAGCAGCACGGGACAGCTCTACGAGCAGTACTTC.